Listed below are T cell receptor beta chains from one sample, sequenced in a study of blood T cell repertoires in COVID-19. Libraries were prepared by immunoSEQ multiplex PCR; TCRdb keeps only in-frame clonotypes and omits some of them. The data contain under 200,000 clones, 70% to 90% of them singletons. The specimen sequenced was peripheral blood. The receptors here all came from a man aged 45-65 years with active or convalescent COVID-19. The CDR3 runs from the conserved cysteine through the conserved F or W. D genes are given only for firm matches. The size field is filled for only some rows; it gives once, few, many or a size class.

D	J	size	V	DNA	CDR3
TRBD1	TRBJ1-2	NA	TRBV18	TGTGCCAGCTCACCAGAAGACAGGGCGGGGTATGGCTACACCTTC	CASSPEDRAGYGYTF
TRBD2	TRBJ2-2	NA	TRBV28	TGTGCCAGCAGCTCGGGACTAGCGGGGGGTTACACCGGGGAGCTGTTTTTT	CASSSGLAGGYTGELFF
NA	TRBJ1-1	NA	TRBV27	TGTGCCAGCAGTTTCGCAGGGGCGCAAACTGAAGCTTTCTTT	CASSFAGAQTEAFF
NA	TRBJ2-3	NA	TRBV20-1	TGCAGTGCCCTCCTGGGCGATACGCAGTATTTT	CSALLGDTQYF
NA	TRBJ2-7	NA	TRBV6-6	TGTGCCAGCAACACAGGGCCATCCTCCTACGAGCAGTACTTC	CASNTGPSSYEQYF
NA	TRBJ1-1	NA	TRBV11-2	TGTGCCAGCAGCTTAGATCCGGGATCAAAGACTGAAGCTTTCTTT	CASSLDPGSKTEAFF
NA	TRBJ2-7	few	TRBV7-6	TGTGCCAGCAGCTTAGCGCTAAGTTACGAGCAGTACTTC	CASSLALSYEQYF
NA	TRBJ1-2	NA	TRBV2	TGTGCCAGCACCAAGGACTTCCACTATGGCTACACCTTC	CASTKDFHYGYTF
NA	TRBJ1-1	NA	TRBV7-9	TGTGCCAGCAGCCTTGTGGTCGCACCGGGACAAAAGAACACTGAAGCTTTCTTT	CASSLVVAPGQKNTEAFF
TRBD1	TRBJ1-4	once	TRBV5-1	TGCGCCAGCAGCTTGACCTCCCCGACAGGGAATAATGAAAAACTGTTTTTT	CASSLTSPTGNNEKLFF
TRBD2	TRBJ2-7	NA	TRBV19	TGTGCCAGTAGTATGCCGGGACTAGCTGCTTACGAGCAGTACTTC	CASSMPGLAAYEQYF
NA	TRBJ2-7	NA	TRBV4-3	TGCGCCAGCAGCCCGCAGCAGGGTTATGAGCAGTACTTC	CASSPQQGYEQYF
TRBD2	TRBJ2-7	NA	TRBV11-3	TGTGCCAGCAGCGGGGGACTAGCGGACCCCGATCCAGAATACGAGCAGTACTTC	CASSGGLADPDPEYEQYF
TRBD1	TRBJ1-1	few	TRBV3-1/TRBV3-2	TGTGCCAGCAGCCATCTTGACAGGGGGAGTACTGAAGCTTTCTTT	CASSHLDRGSTEAFF
TRBD1	TRBJ1-1	NA	TRBV6-2/TRBV6-3	TGTGCCAGCAGTTATCTCAGGGGGCGTAGGGCGAACACTGAAGCTTTCTTT	CASSYLRGRRANTEAFF
NA	TRBJ1-5	NA	TRBV24-1	TGTGCCACCAGTGTGTCGGAAGGGGGTATGAATCAGCCCCAGCATTTT	CATSVSEGGMNQPQHF
TRBD2	TRBJ2-1	NA	TRBV7-2	TGTGCCAGCAGCTCGCGACCGATTACTAGCGGGAGGGGCAATGAGCAGTTCTTC	CASSSRPITSGRGNEQFF
NA	TRBJ2-1	NA	TRBV7-9	TGTGCCAGCAGCCTGACGGAGGATTCCTACAATGAGCAGTTCTTC	CASSLTEDSYNEQFF
NA	TRBJ1-1	NA	TRBV19	TGTGCCAGTAGTCCTCGAAGGGCAGGGGATGGCACTGAAGCTTTCTTT	CASSPRRAGDGTEAFF
NA	TRBJ1-2	NA	TRBV25-1	TGTGCCAGCAGTGAATGGGCAGAAAACTATGGCTACACCTTC	CASSEWAENYGYTF
TRBD1	TRBJ1-1	NA	TRBV24-1	TGTGCCACCAGTGACCGGGACAGGGATTTCCCTGAAGCTTTCTTT	CATSDRDRDFPEAFF
TRBD1	TRBJ2-4	NA	TRBV28	TGTGCCAGCAGTTCACCGGGACAGGGTATGTCCAAAAACATTCAGTACTTC	CASSSPGQGMSKNIQYF
TRBD2	TRBJ2-5	once	TRBV27	TGTGCCAGCAGTTTCAGACTAGCGGGTGAGACCCAGTACTTC	CASSFRLAGETQYF
TRBD1	TRBJ1-2	NA	TRBV2	TGTGCCAGCAGATCCGGACAGGGAAACTATGGCTACACCTTC	CASRSGQGNYGYTF
NA	TRBJ2-2	NA	TRBV9	TGTGCCAGCAGCGTAGTGTCTTCCGGGGAGCTGTTTTTT	CASSVVSSGELFF
NA	TRBJ2-1	NA	TRBV5-5	TGTGCCAGCAGCTTAAGATGGCTCTTATACAATGAGCAGTTCTTC	CASSLRWLLYNEQFF
NA	TRBJ2-7	NA	TRBV18	TGTGCCAGCTCACCACCTTTGGGCCAGTCCTACGAGCAGTACTTC	CASSPPLGQSYEQYF
TRBD1	TRBJ2-5	NA	TRBV7-7	TGTGCTAGCAGCACAGACAGGGAAGAGACCCAGTACTTC	CASSTDREETQYF
NA	TRBJ2-5	NA	TRBV6-5	TGTGCCAGCACTCCAGGGGTACGGGAGACCCAGTACTTC	CASTPGVRETQYF
NA	TRBJ1-2	few	TRBV5-6	TGTGCCAGCAGCTTGACCCGACAGTCAGCTAACTATGGCTACACCTTC	CASSLTRQSANYGYTF
NA	TRBJ1-5	few	TRBV19	TGTGCCAGTAGTGTCGAGTTTCAGCCCCAGCATTTT	CASSVEFQPQHF
NA	TRBJ1-3	NA	TRBV6-5	TGTGCCAGCAGTTACTCGATCGCGGCAGCCGGAAACACCATATATTTT	CASSYSIAAAGNTIYF
TRBD1	TRBJ1-5	NA	TRBV4-2	TGTGCCAGCAGCCACACGCAGGGGGGCAATCAGCCCCAGCATTTT	CASSHTQGGNQPQHF
TRBD1	TRBJ1-5	once	TRBV29-1	TGCAGCGTCACTGCCGGGACAGGGGATCAGCCCCAGCATTTT	CSVTAGTGDQPQHF
NA	TRBJ1-2	NA	TRBV9	TGTGCCAGCAGCGTAGTAGACCCGGGGGACTATGGCTACACCTTC	CASSVVDPGDYGYTF
TRBD2	TRBJ2-1	NA	TRBV9	TGTGCCAGCAGCGTAGCACCGGGACTAGCGTCCCATGAGCAGTTCTTC	CASSVAPGLASHEQFF
TRBD1	TRBJ1-2	NA	TRBV25-1	TGTGCCAGCAGTGAACAAACCGGGACAGGGGATGGCTACACCTTC	CASSEQTGTGDGYTF
NA	TRBJ1-5	NA	TRBV7-2	TGTGCCAGCAGCTTAGGTTGGGGCCGTAGCAATCAGCCCCAGCATTTT	CASSLGWGRSNQPQHF
NA	TRBJ1-2	NA	TRBV28	TGTGCCAGCAGTTCCCTAAACTATGGCTACACCTTC	CASSSLNYGYTF
TRBD2	TRBJ2-1	NA	TRBV19	TGTGCCACCCTCCCCGGCGGGCTAGCGGACAATGAGCAGTTCTTC	CATLPGGLADNEQFF
NA	TRBJ1-4	NA	TRBV2	TGTGCCAGCGAACCCTATAATGAAAAACTGTTTTTT	CASEPYNEKLFF
NA	TRBJ1-2	NA	TRBV7-9	TGTGCCAGCAGCTTTCAGGGTTACTATGGCTACACCTTC	CASSFQGYYGYTF
TRBD1	TRBJ1-2	NA	TRBV3-1/TRBV3-2	TGTGCCAGCAGCCAAACAGGGGAAGTAAACTATGGCTACACCTTC	CASSQTGEVNYGYTF
NA	TRBJ1-2	NA	TRBV4-3	TGCGCCAGCAGCCAAGCCCGGAACAGGGCTTGGTATGGCTACACCTTC	CASSQARNRAWYGYTF
TRBD2	TRBJ2-1	NA	TRBV29-1	TGCAGCGTTGAATGGGGACTAGCGGGAGGCCTCTCCTACAATGAGCAGTTCTTC	CSVEWGLAGGLSYNEQFF
TRBD1	TRBJ1-3	NA	TRBV7-8	TGTGCCAGCAGTTTGGGACAGGGCGGAAACACCATATATTTT	CASSLGQGGNTIYF
TRBD1	TRBJ2-1	NA	TRBV9	TGTGCCAGCAGCGTAGTGGGACAGGCCGGCGATGAGCAGTTCTTC	CASSVVGQAGDEQFF
NA	TRBJ1-1	NA	TRBV11-2	TGTGCCAGCAGCTTAGGGCGGGGGCTGAACACTGAAGCTTTCTTT	CASSLGRGLNTEAFF
NA	TRBJ1-6	NA	TRBV18	TGTGCCAGCTCACCGCGGACAGAAAATTCACCCCTCCACTTT	CASSPRTENSPLHF
TRBD2	TRBJ2-7	once	TRBV7-2	TGTGCCAGCAGCCGGACTAGCGGGAGTTTCAACGAGCAGTACTTC	CASSRTSGSFNEQYF
TRBD1	TRBJ1-1	few	TRBV2	TGTGCCAGCGGGGGACAGGGCGCTTTTCATTCTTTCTTT	CASGGQGAFHSFF
NA	TRBJ2-7	NA	TRBV11-1	TGTGCCAGCAGCTTGGGCGGCGGGTTAAGCTCCTACGAGCAGTACTTC	CASSLGGGLSSYEQYF
TRBD1	TRBJ2-2	NA	TRBV23-1	TGCGCCAGCAGTCAATCGGCGGGACAGGGGAGCACCGGGGAGCTGTTTTTT	CASSQSAGQGSTGELFF
NA	TRBJ2-5	NA	TRBV18	TGTGCCAGCTCACCACTAGGGGCCAGGGAGACCCAGTACTTC	CASSPLGARETQYF